This is a list of T cell receptor beta chains from one sample in a study of blood T cells in healthy people across ages. Using its own MiXCR run on the 5' RACE reads, TCRdb lists one record per CDR3 protein. Of about 570,000 distinct CDR3 sequences detected, approximately 27% appear once; the ten largest clones hold around 18%. Material for sequencing was blood. The receptors come from a woman aged 70 to 79 in good health. CDR3s include the opening cysteine and the closing phenylalanine or tryptophan. The D gene is left open where the match is weak. A clone size is listed for some rows: how often the clone was seen (once, few, many), or a class if it is expanded.

abundance	v_gene	d_gene	len	j_gene	CDR3aa	CDR3nt
many	TRBV7-9	NA	13	TRBJ1-2	CASSSNSGTQYTF	TGTGCCAGCAGCTCCAATTCCGGGACACAGTACACCTTC
few	TRBV6-1	TRBD1	15	TRBJ1-6	CASRGQGINNSPLHF	TGTGCCAGCAGGGGACAGGGGATAAATAATTCACCCCTCCACTTT
NA	TRBV12-3/TRBV12-4	NA	14	TRBJ1-1	CASTLPGGRPEAFF	TGTGCCAGCACCCTCCCCGGGGGGAGGCCTGAAGCTTTCTTT
NA	TRBV5-1	NA	16	TRBJ1-2	CASSLANLGTTYGYTF	TGCGCCAGCAGCTTGGCCAATTTGGGGACAACGTATGGCTACACCTTC
few	TRBV6-2/TRBV6-3	NA	13	TRBJ2-7	CASSFASSYEQYF	TGTGCCAGCAGTTTCGCGAGCTCCTACGAGCAGTACTTC
many	TRBV5-1	NA	14	TRBJ1-1	CASSLGGPNTEAFF	TGCGCCAGCAGCCTCGGGGGCCCGAACACTGAAGCTTTCTTT
NA	TRBV9	NA	23	TRBJ2-6	CASSVSSERSRALHHSGANVLTF	TGTGCCAGCAGCGTATCGTCGGAACGGAGCAGGGCTCTTCACCACTCTGGGGCCAACGTCCTGACTTTC
few	TRBV5-1	TRBD1	15	TRBJ2-2	CASSLRTGDTGELFF	TGCGCCAGCAGCTTAAGGACAGGAGACACCGGGGAGCTGTTTTTT
NA	TRBV5-1	TRBD1	15	TRBJ2-7	CASSLVRDSFYEQYF	TGCGCCAGCAGCTTGGTCCGGGACAGCTTCTACGAGCAGTACTTC
few	TRBV7-8	NA	14	TRBJ1-4	CASSSARFFEKLFF	TGTGCCAGCAGCTCAGCCAGGTTTTTTGAAAAACTGTTTTTT
NA	TRBV3-1	NA	14	TRBJ2-5	CASSQSWGPETQYF	TGTGCCAGCAGCCAATCGTGGGGGCCCGAGACCCAGTACTTC
once	TRBV4-1	TRBD1	18	TRBJ2-1	CASSQGGQGSGPYNEQFF	TGCGCCAGCAGCCAGGGGGGACAGGGGAGTGGCCCCTACAATGAGCAGTTCTTC
NA	TRBV5-1	TRBD2	15	TRBJ2-5	CASQRTSGGSGTQYF	TGCGCCAGCCAACGGACTAGCGGGGGGAGCGGGACCCAGTACTTC
NA	TRBV24-1	NA	15	TRBJ2-5	CATSDPGKPQGAQYF	TGTGCCACCAGTGATCCCGGAAAACCCCAAGGGGCCCAGTACTTC
few	TRBV15	NA	15	TRBJ2-7	CATSRDRGLRGEQYF	TGTGCCACCAGCAGAGATCGGGGACTGCGGGGCGAGCAGTACTTC
NA	TRBV7-9	NA	15	TRBJ1-1	CASSLSARTNTEAFF	TGTGCCAGCAGCTTATCCGCCCGGACGAACACTGAAGCTTTCTTT
NA	TRBV6-2/TRBV6-3	TRBD1	15	TRBJ1-1	CASSADRVWNTEAFF	TGTGCCAGCAGTGCCGACAGGGTTTGGAACACTGAAGCTTTCTTT
NA	TRBV5-1	TRBD1	13	TRBJ1-1	CASISDRGTEAFF	TGCGCCAGCATCTCGGACAGGGGCACTGAAGCTTTCTTT
NA	TRBV12-3/TRBV12-4	NA	14	TRBJ1-5	CASSGGQHHQPQHF	TGTGCCAGCAGCGGAGGACAGCATCATCAGCCCCAGCATTTT
NA	TRBV18	TRBD1	15	TRBJ2-5	CASSPGDRGQETQYF	TGTGCCAGCTCACCAGGAGACAGGGGCCAAGAGACCCAGTACTTC
NA	TRBV5-1	TRBD1	16	TRBJ2-5	CASSLRPGQTQETQYF	TGCGCCAGCAGCTTACGACCGGGACAGACACAAGAGACCCAGTACTTC
few	TRBV7-8	TRBD1	16	TRBJ2-7	CASSLGWGQGNYEQYF	TGTGCCAGCAGCTTAGGTTGGGGACAGGGGAACTACGAGCAGTACTTC
few	TRBV20-1	NA	14	TRBJ1-1	CSASGRQKNTEAFF	TGCAGTGCTAGCGGACGACAGAAGAACACTGAAGCTTTCTTT
few	TRBV11-2	TRBD1	14	TRBJ2-2	CASSLYRGPGELFF	TGTGCCAGCAGCCTATACAGGGGTCCCGGGGAGCTGTTTTTT
few	TRBV7-8	NA	15	TRBJ1-1	CASSLVGLVGTEAFF	TGTGCCAGCAGCTTAGTTGGTTTGGTCGGCACTGAAGCTTTCTTT
NA	TRBV4-1	TRBD1	14	TRBJ1-1	CASSHRTGNTEAFF	TGCGCCAGCAGCCATAGGACAGGGAACACTGAAGCTTTCTTT
many	TRBV7-9	NA	16	TRBJ2-2	CASSPGTHENTGELFF	TGTGCCAGCAGCCCGGGGACGCATGAGAACACCGGGGAGCTGTTTTTT
NA	TRBV5-1	NA	15	TRBJ2-5	CASSLVGFREETQYF	TGCGCCAGCAGCTTGGTAGGGTTCCGGGAAGAGACCCAGTACTTC
NA	TRBV29-1	NA	14	TRBJ2-5	CSVEYWVYQETQYF	TGCAGCGTTGAATATTGGGTGTACCAAGAGACCCAGTACTTC
NA	TRBV29-1	NA	11	TRBJ2-2	CSVVDAGELFF	TGCAGCGTAGTGGACGCCGGGGAGCTGTTTTTT
NA	TRBV4-2	TRBD2	13	TRBJ2-5	CASSFSGGQTQYF	TGTGCCAGCAGCTTTAGCGGGGGGCAGACCCAGTACTTC
NA	TRBV12-3/TRBV12-4	NA	13	TRBJ2-3	CASSPQGSLSQYF	TGTGCCAGCAGTCCCCAAGGTTCTCTCTCGCAGTATTTT
NA	TRBV20-1	NA	14	TRBJ1-4	CSASVIATNEKLFF	TGCAGTGCTAGCGTCATTGCAACTAATGAAAAACTGTTTTTT
few	TRBV7-9	NA	14	TRBJ2-5	CASSLVGGPLKAYF	TGTGCCAGCAGCTTGGTGGGGGGGCCCCTCAAAGCGTACTTC
NA	TRBV7-2	NA	14	TRBJ1-2	CASSLQPRAGGYTF	TGTGCCAGCAGCTTACAACCTCGGGCAGGGGGCTACACCTTC
few	TRBV4-2	NA	15	TRBJ2-7	CASSQGTGPAYEQYF	TGTGCCAGCAGCCAGGGAACGGGCCCTGCCTACGAGCAGTACTTC
NA	TRBV7-2	TRBD2	17	TRBJ2-5	CASSLLGLAGVRETQYF	TGTGCCAGCAGCTTGCTTGGACTAGCGGGGGTGAGGGAGACCCAGTACTTC
NA	TRBV4-3	NA	14	TRBJ1-1	CASSQDTGTTEAFF	TGCGCCAGCAGCCAGGATACAGGGACCACTGAAGCTTTCTTT
NA	TRBV11-2	TRBD2	17	TRBJ2-3	CASSLTSGGAGTDTQYF	TGTGCCAGCAGCTTGACTAGCGGGGGGGCTGGGACAGATACGCAGTATTTT
few	TRBV21-1	NA	20	TRBJ1-3	CASSREVSGQVFLSGNTIYF	TGTGCCAGCAGCCGCGAAGTTTCGGGACAGGTTTTCCTCTCTGGAAACACCATATATTTT
NA	TRBV7-2	NA	13	TRBJ1-2	CASSLSTDWGYTF	TGTGCCAGCAGCTTATCAACGGATTGGGGCTACACCTTC
NA	TRBV9	TRBD1	15	TRBJ2-1	CASSLDRYSYNEQFF	TGTGCCAGCAGCTTGGACAGGTATAGCTACAATGAGCAGTTCTTC
few	TRBV5-1	TRBD2	15	TRBJ2-7	CAGSLGLAGSYEQYF	TGCGCCGGCAGCTTGGGTCTAGCGGGGTCCTACGAGCAGTACTTC
NA	TRBV11-2	NA	15	TRBJ2-5	CASSLDRAKKETQYF	TGTGCCAGCAGCTTAGATCGGGCCAAAAAAGAGACCCAGTACTTC
NA	TRBV7-2	NA	11	TRBJ1-2	CASSSTVPNTF	TGTGCCAGCAGCTCGACAGTTCCCAATACCTTC